This entry is about one T cell receptor (beta chain). With a J-beta primer mix and a sample-barcoded 5' primer, a second PCR ran roughly 6 to 12 cycles. A single record per CDR3 protein comes from TCRdb applying MiXCR to the 5' RACE reads. The sample includes 1.5 million to 1.9 million distinct CDR3 sequences, 35% to 45% of them seen just once. Every donor provided roughly 10 milliliters of peripheral blood. The CDR3 loop spans 18 amino acids. CDR1 and CDR2 (germline): KGHSH, LQKENI. V was pared by 0 bases and J by 3 bases, with 10 bases of the junction left unmatched. This sample was taken from a study of blood T cells in healthy people across ages.

V and J are TRBV18 and TRBJ2-3, with 9 bases lining up with TRBD2. This TCR derives from a young woman in good health. Sequenced material: blood. CDR3 DNA sequence: TGTGCCAGCTCACCACCTAGCGGGGGAACGACTAGAACAGATACGCAGTATTTT. Its translation: CASSPPSGGTTRTDTQYF.